These T cell receptor beta chains were read from a single sample in a study of identifying expanded T cells in peripheral blood. The data were produced by immunoSEQ multiplex PCR, yet TCRdb's version contains in-frame clones alone and is incomplete. In the table there are 100,000 or so clones, 88% of which are singletons. The material sequenced was blood. All receptors derive from a person aged 18 to 75 in good health. CDR3s include the opening cysteine and the closing phenylalanine or tryptophan. D genes are given only for firm matches. A clone size is listed for some rows: how often the clone was seen (once, few, many), or a class if it is expanded.

J gene: TRBJ1-5
clone size: -
V gene: TRBV7-8
D gene: -
CDR3 length: 16
CDR3 protein: CASSLEGGFGNQPQHF
CDR3 DNA: TGTGCCAGCAGCCTAGAGGGGGGCTTTGGCAATCAGCCCCAGCATTTT

J gene: TRBJ2-6
clone size: -
V gene: TRBV7-9
D gene: -
CDR3 length: 18
CDR3 protein: CASSLLGDAKSGANVLTF
CDR3 DNA: TGTGCCAGCAGCTTATTGGGGGACGCCAAGTCGGGGGCCAACGTCCTGACTTTC

J gene: TRBJ1-4
clone size: -
V gene: TRBV7-2
D gene: -
CDR3 length: 14
CDR3 protein: CASSLATTNEKLFF
CDR3 DNA: TGTGCCAGCAGCTTAGCTACAACTAATGAAAAACTGTTTTTT

J gene: TRBJ1-6
clone size: -
V gene: TRBV30
D gene: -
CDR3 length: 15
CDR3 protein: CAGSPFVSYNSPLHF
CDR3 DNA: TGTGCCGGGTCCCCCTTCGTCTCCTATAATTCACCCCTCCACTTT

J gene: TRBJ2-3
clone size: once
V gene: TRBV7-2
D gene: -
CDR3 length: 12
CDR3 protein: CASSFPPGTQYF
CDR3 DNA: TGTGCCAGCAGCTTCCCCCCCGGTACGCAGTATTTT

J gene: TRBJ2-7
clone size: once
V gene: TRBV28
D gene: -
CDR3 length: 12
CDR3 protein: CASSFRGYEQYF
CDR3 DNA: TGTGCCAGCAGTTTTCGGGGGTACGAGCAGTACTTC

J gene: TRBJ1-2
clone size: -
V gene: TRBV19
D gene: TRBD1
CDR3 length: 13
CDR3 protein: CASSINRGGGYTF
CDR3 DNA: TGTGCCAGTAGTATAAACAGGGGCGGTGGCTACACCTTC

J gene: TRBJ2-1
clone size: few
V gene: TRBV28
D gene: TRBD2
CDR3 length: 16
CDR3 protein: CASSRTGTRTYNEQFF
CDR3 DNA: TGTGCCAGCAGCCGAACCGGGACTAGAACCTACAATGAGCAGTTCTTC

J gene: TRBJ2-1
clone size: -
V gene: TRBV6-1
D gene: -
CDR3 length: 15
CDR3 protein: CASSDLVRVRDEQFF
CDR3 DNA: TGTGCCAGCAGTGATTTGGTGCGGGTTAGGGATGAGCAGTTCTTC

J gene: TRBJ2-7
clone size: -
V gene: TRBV5-6
D gene: -
CDR3 length: 11
CDR3 protein: CASSLAYEQYF
CDR3 DNA: TGTGCCAGCAGCTTGGCCTACGAGCAGTACTTC

J gene: TRBJ1-2
clone size: -
V gene: TRBV29-1
D gene: TRBD1
CDR3 length: 16
CDR3 protein: CSVKSGTATTNYGYTF
CDR3 DNA: TGCAGCGTCAAATCCGGGACAGCCACCACTAACTATGGCTACACCTTC

J gene: TRBJ1-5
clone size: -
V gene: TRBV6-6
D gene: -
CDR3 length: 15
CDR3 protein: CASRKQGNSNQPQHF
CDR3 DNA: TGTGCCAGCAGAAAACAGGGCAATAGCAATCAGCCCCAGCATTTT

J gene: TRBJ2-4
clone size: once
V gene: TRBV5-3
D gene: -
CDR3 length: 16
CDR3 protein: CAPGQGIIRAKNIQYF
CDR3 DNA: TGTGCCCCCGGGCAGGGAATAATTAGGGCCAAAAACATTCAGTACTTC

J gene: TRBJ2-1
clone size: -
V gene: TRBV18
D gene: -
CDR3 length: 17
CDR3 protein: CASSSREFGTLRFEQFF
CDR3 DNA: TGTGCCAGCTCATCAAGGGAGTTCGGGACCCTGCGTTTTGAGCAGTTCTTC

J gene: TRBJ2-3
clone size: -
V gene: TRBV2
D gene: -
CDR3 length: 12
CDR3 protein: CASSTSTDTQYF
CDR3 DNA: TGTGCCAGCAGTACTAGCACAGATACGCAGTATTTT

J gene: TRBJ2-1
clone size: -
V gene: TRBV6-5
D gene: TRBD1
CDR3 length: 14
CDR3 protein: CASTGTGASNEQFF
CDR3 DNA: TGTGCCAGTACCGGGACAGGGGCCTCCAATGAGCAGTTCTTC

J gene: TRBJ2-2
clone size: once
V gene: TRBV14
D gene: -
CDR3 length: 14
CDR3 protein: CASSQVAYTGELFF
CDR3 DNA: TGTGCCAGCAGCCAAGTAGCGTACACCGGGGAGCTGTTTTTT

J gene: TRBJ2-7
clone size: -
V gene: TRBV27
D gene: -
CDR3 length: 14
CDR3 protein: CASSVFAGPYEQYF
CDR3 DNA: TGTGCCAGCAGTGTTTTTGCAGGGCCCTACGAGCAGTACTTC

J gene: TRBJ1-3
clone size: few
V gene: TRBV19
D gene: -
CDR3 length: 14
CDR3 protein: CASSPPLSGNTIYF
CDR3 DNA: TGTGCCAGTAGTCCCCCCCTTTCTGGAAACACCATATATTTT

J gene: TRBJ1-5
clone size: -
V gene: TRBV7-2
D gene: -
CDR3 length: 13
CDR3 protein: CASSLRGDQPQHF
CDR3 DNA: TGTGCCAGCAGCTTGAGGGGGGACCAGCCCCAGCATTTT

J gene: TRBJ2-5
clone size: -
V gene: TRBV5-4
D gene: -
CDR3 length: 11
CDR3 protein: CASSFQETQYF
CDR3 DNA: TGTGCCAGCAGCTTCCAAGAAACCCAGTACTTC

J gene: TRBJ2-2
clone size: -
V gene: TRBV5-1
D gene: -
CDR3 length: 15
CDR3 protein: CASSLGGFETGELFF
CDR3 DNA: TGCGCCAGCAGCTTGGGCGGGTTTGAGACCGGGGAGCTGTTTTTT

J gene: TRBJ2-7
clone size: -
V gene: TRBV6-1
D gene: -
CDR3 length: 14
CDR3 protein: CASRGSQGRNEQYF
CDR3 DNA: TGTGCCAGCAGGGGTTCTCAGGGTAGGAACGAGCAGTACTTC

J gene: TRBJ1-1
clone size: medium-sized
V gene: TRBV2
D gene: -
CDR3 length: 13
CDR3 protein: CASSYRERTEAFF
CDR3 DNA: TGTGCCAGCAGTTACAGGGAGAGGACTGAAGCTTTCTTT

J gene: TRBJ2-7
clone size: -
V gene: TRBV2
D gene: TRBD1
CDR3 length: 13
CDR3 protein: CASRIGTDYEQYF
CDR3 DNA: TGTGCCAGCAGGATCGGGACAGACTACGAGCAGTACTTC

J gene: TRBJ2-1
clone size: -
V gene: TRBV5-1
D gene: -
CDR3 length: 13
CDR3 protein: CASSSPDRSEQFF
CDR3 DNA: TGCGCCAGCAGCTCTCCGGACCGAAGTGAGCAGTTCTTC

J gene: TRBJ2-5
clone size: -
V gene: TRBV11-2
D gene: TRBD2
CDR3 length: 16
CDR3 protein: CASSLLSGSEQETQYF
CDR3 DNA: TGTGCCAGCAGCTTATTGAGCGGGAGTGAGCAAGAGACCCAGTACTTC

J gene: TRBJ2-5
clone size: -
V gene: TRBV12-5
D gene: -
CDR3 length: 16
CDR3 protein: CASGLGREFGAETQYF
CDR3 DNA: TGTGCTAGTGGTTTGGGCAGGGAATTTGGTGCAGAGACCCAGTACTTC

J gene: TRBJ1-2
clone size: -
V gene: TRBV7-9
D gene: -
CDR3 length: 13
CDR3 protein: CASSSTGDYGYTF
CDR3 DNA: TGTGCCAGCAGCTCGACAGGTGACTATGGCTACACCTTC

J gene: TRBJ2-7
clone size: -
V gene: TRBV7-9
D gene: -
CDR3 length: 15
CDR3 protein: CASSSRQGSVDEQYF
CDR3 DNA: TGTGCCAGCAGCTCGCGTCAGGGTAGTGTTGACGAGCAGTACTTC

J gene: TRBJ2-2
clone size: -
V gene: TRBV7-3
D gene: -
CDR3 length: 19
CDR3 protein: CASSPDNSGLIRNTGELFF
CDR3 DNA: TGTGCCAGCAGCCCGGACAACTCGGGACTTATACGGAACACCGGGGAGCTGTTTTTT

J gene: TRBJ2-7
clone size: -
V gene: TRBV19
D gene: -
CDR3 length: 9
CDR3 protein: CSPTYEQYF
CDR3 DNA: TGCTCGCCTACCTACGAGCAGTACTTC